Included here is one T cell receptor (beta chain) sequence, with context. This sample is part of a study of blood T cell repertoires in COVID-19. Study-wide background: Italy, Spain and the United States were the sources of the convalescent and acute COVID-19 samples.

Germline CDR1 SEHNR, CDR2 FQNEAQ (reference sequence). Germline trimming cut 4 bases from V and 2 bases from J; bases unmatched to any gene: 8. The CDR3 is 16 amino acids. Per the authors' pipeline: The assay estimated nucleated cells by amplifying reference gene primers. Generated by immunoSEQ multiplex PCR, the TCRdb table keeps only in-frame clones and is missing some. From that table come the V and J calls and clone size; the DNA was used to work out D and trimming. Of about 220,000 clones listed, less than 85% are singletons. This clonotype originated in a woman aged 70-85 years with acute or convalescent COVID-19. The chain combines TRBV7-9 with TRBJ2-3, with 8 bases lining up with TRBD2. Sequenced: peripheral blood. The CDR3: CASSSPGLDSTDTQYF. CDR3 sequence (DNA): TGTGCCAGCAGCTCTCCGGGACTAGACTCCACAGATACGCAGTATTTT.